The clone carrying this T cell receptor (beta chain) is a singleton in its sample. These data come from a study of blood T cell repertoires in COVID-19. Study context: Collection of acute and convalescent COVID-19 samples took place in the United States, Italy and Spain.

Authors' data handling: Amplifying reference gene primers gave estimates of nucleated cell counts. Here immunoSEQ multiplex PCR was the method, and the copy in TCRdb shows in-frame clones only, minus some. The DNA was the basis for D and trimming; V, J and clone size are from that table. The sample carries a few hundred thousand clones, 70% to 90% recorded once. This CDR3 has 16 residues. Germline CDR1 reads LGHDT; CDR2 reads YNNKEL (reference sequence). The V and J ends lost 7 bases and 7 bases, in that order; junction bases with no gene match: 12. Sequencing was carried out using peripheral blood. This sequence originates from a man aged 60-69 years with acute or convalescent COVID-19. V usage is TRBV3-1 (or the pseudogene TRBV3-2) and J usage is TRBJ1-6; 8 bases are a match to TRBD1. The CDR3 DNA is TGTGCCAGCACCACCAGGGGGCGCGGAGGAAATTCACCCCTCCACTTT. Translation gives CASTTRGRGGNSPLHF.